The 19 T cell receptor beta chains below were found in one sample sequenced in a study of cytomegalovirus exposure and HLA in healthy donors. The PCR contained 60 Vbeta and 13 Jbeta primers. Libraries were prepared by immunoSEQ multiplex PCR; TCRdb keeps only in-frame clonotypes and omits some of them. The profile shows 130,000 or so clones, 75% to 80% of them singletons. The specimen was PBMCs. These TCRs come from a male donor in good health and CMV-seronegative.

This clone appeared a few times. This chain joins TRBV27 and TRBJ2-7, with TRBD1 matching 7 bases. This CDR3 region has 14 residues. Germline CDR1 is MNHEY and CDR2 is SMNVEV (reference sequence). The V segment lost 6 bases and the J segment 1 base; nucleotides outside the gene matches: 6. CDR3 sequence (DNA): TGTGCCAGCAGCCTACAGGGGCGATCCTACGAGCAGTACTTC. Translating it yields CASSLQGRSYEQYF.

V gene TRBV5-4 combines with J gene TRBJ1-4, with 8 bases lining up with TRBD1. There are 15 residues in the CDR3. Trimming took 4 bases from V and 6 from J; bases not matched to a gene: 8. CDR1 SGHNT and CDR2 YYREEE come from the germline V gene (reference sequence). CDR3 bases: TGTGCCAGCAGCGCCCGACAGGGGAAGGATGAAAAACTGTTTTTT. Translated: CASSARQGKDEKLFF.

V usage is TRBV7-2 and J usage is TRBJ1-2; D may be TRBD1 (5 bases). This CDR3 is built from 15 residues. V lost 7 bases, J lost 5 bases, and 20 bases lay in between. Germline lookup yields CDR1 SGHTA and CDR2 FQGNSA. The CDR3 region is CASIIGWAGRYGYTF. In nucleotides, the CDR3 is TGTGCCAGCATCATAGGGTGGGCAGGGCGGTATGGCTACACCTTC.

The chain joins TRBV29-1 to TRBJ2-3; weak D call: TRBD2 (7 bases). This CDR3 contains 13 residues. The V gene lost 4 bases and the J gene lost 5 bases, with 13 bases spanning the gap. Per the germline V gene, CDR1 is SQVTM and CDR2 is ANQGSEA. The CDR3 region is CSVAGGPGDTQYF. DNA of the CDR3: TGCAGCGTTGCGGGGGGCCCCGGAGATACGCAGTATTTT.

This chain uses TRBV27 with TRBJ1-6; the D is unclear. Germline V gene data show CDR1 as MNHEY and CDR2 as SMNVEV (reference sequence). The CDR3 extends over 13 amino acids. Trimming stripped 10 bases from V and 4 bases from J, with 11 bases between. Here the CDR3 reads CATHRGYNSPLHF. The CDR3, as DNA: TGTGCCACGCACCGGGGTTATAATTCACCCCTCCACTTT.

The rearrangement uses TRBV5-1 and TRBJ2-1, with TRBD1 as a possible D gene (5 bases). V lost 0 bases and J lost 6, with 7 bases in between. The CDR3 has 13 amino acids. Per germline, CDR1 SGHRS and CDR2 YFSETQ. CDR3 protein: CASSLGGPNEQFF. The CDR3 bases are TGCGCCAGCAGCTTGGGGGGCCCCAATGAGCAGTTCTTC.

CDR3 region: CASSPQTSGGYNEQFF. CDR3 sequence (DNA): TGCGCCAGCAGCCCTCAGACTAGCGGGGGATACAATGAGCAGTTCTTC. The rearrangement joins TRBV4-1 to TRBJ2-1, with 12 bases lining up with TRBD2. Germline CDR1 reads MGHRA; CDR2 reads YSYEKL. V shed 4 bases and J 4 bases; nucleotides not matched to a gene: 5. The CDR3 runs to 16 residues.

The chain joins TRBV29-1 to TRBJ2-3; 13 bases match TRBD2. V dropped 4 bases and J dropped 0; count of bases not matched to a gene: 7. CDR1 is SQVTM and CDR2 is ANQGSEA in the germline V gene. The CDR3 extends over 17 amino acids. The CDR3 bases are TGCAGCGTTGGAAAGGGGACTAGCGGGGCTAGCACAGATACGCAGTATTTT. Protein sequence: CSVGKGTSGASTDTQYF.

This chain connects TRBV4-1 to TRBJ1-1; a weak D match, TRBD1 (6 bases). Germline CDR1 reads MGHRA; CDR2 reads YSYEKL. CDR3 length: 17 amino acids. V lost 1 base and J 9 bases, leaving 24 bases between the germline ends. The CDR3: CASSQGLVWTVGFQAFF. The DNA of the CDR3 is TGCGCCAGCAGCCAAGGTTTAGTTTGGACAGTAGGGTTTCAAGCTTTCTTT.

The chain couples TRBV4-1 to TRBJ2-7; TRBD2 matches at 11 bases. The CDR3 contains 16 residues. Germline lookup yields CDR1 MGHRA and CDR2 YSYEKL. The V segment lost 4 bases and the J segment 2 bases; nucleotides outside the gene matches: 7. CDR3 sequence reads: CASSPQTSGGPYEQYF. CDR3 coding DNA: TGCGCCAGCAGCCCGCAAACTAGCGGGGGACCCTACGAGCAGTACTTC.

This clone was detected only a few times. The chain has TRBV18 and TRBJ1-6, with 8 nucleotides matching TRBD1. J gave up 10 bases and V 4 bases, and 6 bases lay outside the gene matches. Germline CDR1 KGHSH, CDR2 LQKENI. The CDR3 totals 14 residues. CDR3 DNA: TGTGCCAGCTCACAGGACAGGGTAGGCTCACCCCTCCACTTT. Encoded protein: CASSQDRVGSPLHF.

DNA of the CDR3: TGTGCCAGCAGCGTAGCGGTAGGCCTAGGCGGCTACACCTTC. This sequence encodes CASSVAVGLGGYTF. This chain joins TRBV9 and TRBJ1-2; D is unresolved. CDR3 length: 14 residues. The V end lost 0 bases, the J end lost 8 bases, and 14 bases lay between the germline ends. CDR1 SGDLS and CDR2 YYNGEE come from the germline V gene.

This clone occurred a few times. CDR3 amino acids: CASSLAGGETQYF. DNA of the CDR3: TGTGCCAGCAGCTTGGCAGGGGGAGAGACCCAGTACTTC. The chain combines TRBV5-5 with TRBJ2-5; 7 nucleotides agree with TRBD1. Germline lookup yields CDR1 SGHKS and CDR2 YYEKEE (reference sequence). The length of the CDR3 is 13 residues. The J segment lost 4 bases and the V segment lost 0 bases, leaving 0 bases of the junction unmatched. The full variable domain, completed using reference TRBV5-5 and TRBJ2-5, is DAGVTQSPTHLIKTRGQQVTLRCSPISGHKSVSWYQQVLGQGPQFIFQYYEKEERGRGNFPDRFSARQFPNYSSELNVNALLLGDSALYLCASSLAGGETQYFGPGTRLLVL.

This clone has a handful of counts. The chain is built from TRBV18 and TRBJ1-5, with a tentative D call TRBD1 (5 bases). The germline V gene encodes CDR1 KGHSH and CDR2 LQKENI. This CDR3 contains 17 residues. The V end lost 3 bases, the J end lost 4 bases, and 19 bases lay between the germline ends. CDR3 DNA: TGTGCCAGCTCACCCCAAGGGGCGGCTGGTGCGAATCAGCCCCAGCATTTT. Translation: CASSPQGAAGANQPQHF.

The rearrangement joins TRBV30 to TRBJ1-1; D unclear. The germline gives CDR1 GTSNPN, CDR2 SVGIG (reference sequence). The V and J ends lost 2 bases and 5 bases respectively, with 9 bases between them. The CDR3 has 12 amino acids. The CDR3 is CAWSTRRTEAFF. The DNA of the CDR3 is TGTGCCTGGAGTACGAGGAGAACTGAAGCTTTCTTT.

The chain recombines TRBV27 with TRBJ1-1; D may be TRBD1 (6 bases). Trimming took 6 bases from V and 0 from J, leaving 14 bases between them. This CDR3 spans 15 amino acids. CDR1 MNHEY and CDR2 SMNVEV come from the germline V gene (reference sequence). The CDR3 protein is CASSQDRLMNTEAFF. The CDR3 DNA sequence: TGTGCCAGCAGCCAGGACAGACTCATGAACACTGAAGCTTTCTTT.

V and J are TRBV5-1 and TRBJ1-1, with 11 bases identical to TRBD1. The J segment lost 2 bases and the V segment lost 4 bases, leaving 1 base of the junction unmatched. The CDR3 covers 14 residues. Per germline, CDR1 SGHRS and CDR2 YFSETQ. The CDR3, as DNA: TGCGCCAGCAGCAGGACAGGGGGCAACACTGAAGCTTTCTTT. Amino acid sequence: CASSRTGGNTEAFF.

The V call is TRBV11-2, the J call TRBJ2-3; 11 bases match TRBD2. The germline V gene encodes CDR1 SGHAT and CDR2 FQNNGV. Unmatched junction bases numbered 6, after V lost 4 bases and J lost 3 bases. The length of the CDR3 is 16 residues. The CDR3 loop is CASSSLAGGLTDTQYF. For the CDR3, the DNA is TGTGCCAGCAGCTCATTAGCGGGGGGGCTGACAGATACGCAGTATTTT.

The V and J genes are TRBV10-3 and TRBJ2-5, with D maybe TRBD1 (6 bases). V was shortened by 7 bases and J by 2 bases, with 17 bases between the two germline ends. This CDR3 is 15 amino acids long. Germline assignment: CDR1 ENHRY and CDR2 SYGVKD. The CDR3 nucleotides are TGTGCCATCAATGACGTGGACAGCGCTCAAGAGACCCAGTACTTC. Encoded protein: CAINDVDSAQETQYF.